The clone carrying this T cell receptor (beta chain) appeared many times. The data stem from a study of CDR3 diversity in severe acne. The CDR3 is made up of 18 amino acids. Germline V gives CDR1 SGHRS, CDR2 YFSETQ. Trimming took 4 bases from V and 3 from J, leaving 26 bases between them. TCRdb processed the PCR reads anew with MiXCR; each CDR3 protein has one entry. Here the sample spans roughly 100,000 distinct CDR3 sequences, roughly 51% being singletons. The TCR originated in a male donor with acne. Input material: blood. The genes are TRBV5-1 and TRBJ2-7; TRBD1 might be the D (6 bases). The CDR3 DNA reads as TGCGCCAGCAGCCAAAATCCGACAGGCCAACGGGTTATCTACGAGCAGTACTTC. Its translation is CASSQNPTGQRVIYEQYF.